This T cell receptor (beta chain) appears in the sequencing data of a study of cytomegalovirus exposure and HLA in healthy donors. V lost 4 bases, J lost 4 bases, and 10 bases stayed unmatched. Germline-derived CDR1 and CDR2 are SGHRS and YFSETQ. The CDR3 is 15 residues long. 13 Jbeta primers and 60 Vbeta primers were used for the PCR. TCRdb's table, derived via immunoSEQ multiplex PCR, lists solely in-frame clones and lacks some. The table includes 150,000 to 180,000 clones, 70% to 80% detected once. V and J are TRBV5-1 and TRBJ2-7; 8 bases align to TRBD2. Sequencing was carried out using PBMCs. This TCR was sampled from a man aged 25 to 40 in good health and CMV-seropositive. CDR3 bases: TGCGCCAGCAGCCCACGGTGGGGGACTAGATACGAGCAGTACTTC. It specifies CASSPRWGTRYEQYF.